The clone carrying this T cell receptor beta chain was detected only a few times. These data come from a study of human T cells and chemical hapten exposure. Turning to the study itself: Sensitizing treatment utilized 2% DPC over a roughly 2 cm by roughly 2 cm portion of upper inner arm skin. Doses of diphenylcyclopropenone went to the patients' scalps weekly throughout the roughly 24-week study.

Time point defined: pre-sensitization, week 0. Indicated treatment: therapeutic diphenylcyclopropenone sensitization with weekly scalp DPC. One entry per CDR3 protein results from TCRdb running MiXCR on the RACE reads. The table has around 350,000 distinct CDR3 sequences, 4.5% to 7% seen once. The receptor comes from a woman aged 18-29 years with alopecia areata. Some clones in this sample may be carry-over from other donors' samples. The specimen comprised whole blood, sampled in connection with sensitization to the hapten diphenylcyclopropenone (DPC).

CDR3 in amino acids: CASSPQGRGRLTPTNYGYTF. CDR3 in DNA: TGTGCCAGCAGCCCCCAAGGCCGGGGGCGACTGACACCCACCAACTATGGCTACACCTTC. This chain joins TRBV6-4 and TRBJ1-2, with D possibly being TRBD1 (6 bases). Trimming removed 6 bases at V and 2 bases at J, with 31 bases between. Germline CDR1 is MRHNA and CDR2 is SNTAGT. This CDR3 has 20 amino acids.